This T cell receptor beta chain was captured in a study of high-grade serous ovarian cancer treatment subgroups (dated by TCRdb to the early 2020s). A note on the overall study: Sequencing yielded a mean of around 14,000 reads and around 7,000 unique TCR beta rearrangements per sample. The study examined TCR beta repertoires in high-grade serous ovarian cancer patients who were grouped under a laparoscopic triage algorithm by complete gross resection or by neoadjuvant chemotherapy response. Of the roughly 30 patients in the cohort, some ten had no residual disease after primary surgery (R0), some ten were excellent NACT responders, and some ten were poor NACT responders. Each patient contributed one primary tumor and two metastatic tumor samples, giving 75 to 100 samples in total. General study outcomes and caveats: TCR repertoire analyses were focused on CDR3, and CDR1 and CDR2 were not analyzed. Bulk tumor TCR sequencing lacked spatial information, limiting insight into HGSC tumor complexity and diversity. Repertoire similarity between tumors from the same patient ranged from roughly 0.095 to 0.8, while tumors from different patients showed almost no similarity. TCR clonal relatedness correlated positively with neoantigen level and, by trend, with copy number variation and mutation load from whole-genome sequencing.

Collection of tumor samples took place before definitive surgery or chemotherapy. The MD Anderson Biospecimen Extraction Resource handled genomic DNA extraction, while the MD Anderson Cancer Genomics Laboratory carried out the TCR sequencing. The CDR3 holds 15 amino acids from the cysteine to the phenylalanine. Only the CDR3 part of the read is kept: 45 bases, read in frame from the first base. The germline V gene specifies LGHNA as CDR1 and YSLEER as CDR2. Trimming costs V 4 bases and J 4 bases, and their ends lie 15 bases apart. This clone was seen a handful of times. The antigen this receptor binds is unknown. No quality values exist for individual bases; no much larger clone is one base distant. The roughly 89 tumor samples underwent high-throughput TCR profiling with ImmunoSEQ. In the authors' own workflow: Repertoire diversity metrics included richness (unique productive sequences), clonality, evenness and relatedness; Bhattacharyya coefficient assessed similarity between samples. In a sensitivity analysis, TCRs with fewer than two reads were excluded, and consistent conclusions were obtained. Here the immuneACCESS table is served through TCRdb, limited to in-frame sequences with V and J called. Missing clones are a known gap in these copies; in checked studies unresolved V genes cover under half, and the rest lacks a known reason. The V and J calls and the clone size are those of that table, but D and trimming were determined from the DNA. The table for this sample lists about 5,000 clones; around three quarters of them were counted only once. Around 9.1% of the sample is in the top ten clones.

The rearrangement combines TRBV4-3 with TRBJ2-3; too little of a D gene remains to name it. The sequenced material came from tumor tissue. This sequence was found in a human donor with high-grade serous ovarian cancer. The CDR3 region has the sequence CASSPRSSLADTQYF. The sequence in DNA is TGCGCCAGCAGCCCCAGGAGTTCATTAGCAGATACGCAGTATTTT.